This is a list of T cell receptor beta chains from one sample in a study of CD8 T cells in Susac syndrome. In TCRdb, the immunoSEQ multiplex PCR reads were re-called with MiXCR into one record per CDR3 protein. The sample lists roughly 80,000 distinct CDR3 sequences, 94% occurring once. Sample: CD8+ T cells from PBMCs. The receptors were gathered from a human donor with Susac syndrome. CDR3s include the opening cysteine and the closing phenylalanine or tryptophan. The D gene is left open where the match is weak. The size of a clone is reported for some rows only, either as once, few or many, or as a class for expanded clones.

clone size: .
D gene: .
CDR3 length: 14
V gene: TRBV28
J gene: TRBJ1-1
CDR3 DNA: TGTGCCAGCAGTTTCTATACGGGAGGCACTGAAGCTTTCTTT
CDR3 protein: CASSFYTGGTEAFF

clone size: .
D gene: .
CDR3 length: 12
V gene: TRBV4-1
J gene: TRBJ2-7
CDR3 DNA: TGCGCCAGCAGCCAAGATTCCGACGAGCAGTACTTC
CDR3 protein: CASSQDSDEQYF

clone size: .
D gene: .
CDR3 length: 13
V gene: TRBV12-5
J gene: TRBJ1-6
CDR3 DNA: TGTGCTAGTGGTTTGCCCCCCTATTCACCCCTCCACTTT
CDR3 protein: CASGLPPYSPLHF

clone size: once
D gene: TRBD2
CDR3 length: 15
V gene: TRBV9
J gene: TRBJ2-5
CDR3 DNA: TGTGCCAGCAGCGGTGGTAGCGGGGGGGCGGAGACCCAGTACTTC
CDR3 protein: CASSGGSGGAETQYF

clone size: once
D gene: TRBD1
CDR3 length: 14
V gene: TRBV20-1
J gene: TRBJ2-7
CDR3 DNA: TGCAGTGCTCGGGACAGCCTAAGCTCCTACGAGCAGTACTTC
CDR3 protein: CSARDSLSSYEQYF

clone size: .
D gene: .
CDR3 length: 14
V gene: TRBV9
J gene: TRBJ2-7
CDR3 DNA: TGTGCCAGCAGCGTATCGGACAATTTCTACGAGCAGTACTTC
CDR3 protein: CASSVSDNFYEQYF

clone size: .
D gene: .
CDR3 length: 10
V gene: TRBV11-2
J gene: TRBJ2-7
CDR3 DNA: TGTGCCAGCAGCCACAGGGAGCAGTACTTC
CDR3 protein: CASSHREQYF

clone size: .
D gene: .
CDR3 length: 13
V gene: TRBV10-3
J gene: TRBJ2-7
CDR3 DNA: TGTGCCATCAGTGAGCAACAGGGTTGGGAGCAGTACTTC
CDR3 protein: CAISEQQGWEQYF

clone size: .
D gene: TRBD2
CDR3 length: 15
V gene: TRBV12-3/TRBV12-4
J gene: TRBJ2-1
CDR3 DNA: TGTGCCAGCAGCTGGACTAGCGGGGTCTACAATGAGCAGTTCTTC
CDR3 protein: CASSWTSGVYNEQFF

clone size: .
D gene: .
CDR3 length: 15
V gene: TRBV12-3/TRBV12-4
J gene: TRBJ2-7
CDR3 DNA: TGTGCCAGCAGTTCAAGGGGTCGGGGTTTCGCCGAGCAGTACTTC
CDR3 protein: CASSSRGRGFAEQYF

clone size: .
D gene: TRBD2
CDR3 length: 13
V gene: TRBV29-1
J gene: TRBJ2-1
CDR3 DNA: TGCAGCGTCTCGGGGGGGTTTTACAATGAGCAGTTCTTC
CDR3 protein: CSVSGGFYNEQFF

clone size: .
D gene: .
CDR3 length: 11
V gene: TRBV29-1
J gene: TRBJ2-7
CDR3 DNA: TGCAGCGTTCTCATGCGGAATGAGCAGTACTTC
CDR3 protein: CSVLMRNEQYF

clone size: .
D gene: .
CDR3 length: 15
V gene: TRBV9
J gene: TRBJ1-6
CDR3 DNA: TGTCCCAGCAGCTCGGTGGACAGCCCTAATTCACCCCTCCACTTT
CDR3 protein: CPSSSVDSPNSPLHF

clone size: .
D gene: .
CDR3 length: 12
V gene: TRBV9
J gene: TRBJ1-2
CDR3 DNA: TGTGCCAGCAGCGCACCGATCTATGGCTACACCTTC
CDR3 protein: CASSAPIYGYTF

clone size: .
D gene: .
CDR3 length: 15
V gene: TRBV11-2
J gene: TRBJ2-7
CDR3 DNA: TGTGCCAGCAGCTTAGCTGGGACCAGCTCCTACGAGCAGTACTTC
CDR3 protein: CASSLAGTSSYEQYF